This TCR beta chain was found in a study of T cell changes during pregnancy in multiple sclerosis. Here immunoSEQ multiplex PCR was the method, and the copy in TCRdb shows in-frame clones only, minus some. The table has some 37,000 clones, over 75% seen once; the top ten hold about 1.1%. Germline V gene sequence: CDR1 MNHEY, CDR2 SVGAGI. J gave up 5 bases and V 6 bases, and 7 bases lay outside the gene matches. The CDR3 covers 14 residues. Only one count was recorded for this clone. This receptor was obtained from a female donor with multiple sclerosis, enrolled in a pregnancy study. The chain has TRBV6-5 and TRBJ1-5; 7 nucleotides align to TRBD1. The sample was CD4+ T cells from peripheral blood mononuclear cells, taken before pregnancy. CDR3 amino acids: CASSMGQFYQPQHF. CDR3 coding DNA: TGTGCCAGCAGCATGGGACAGTTCTATCAGCCCCAGCATTTT.